Listed below are T cell receptor beta chains from one sample, sequenced in a study of early T cells in non-severe SARS-CoV-2 infection. TCRdb recomputed calls from the 5' RACE reads with MiXCR, one row per CDR3 protein. The data contain 25,000 to 40,000 distinct CDR3 sequences, about 4.3% of them seen just once; the ten biggest clones take up about 7.9%. The sequenced sample consisted of whole blood. The receptor set was obtained from an adult who was a healthcare worker with PCR-confirmed SARS-CoV-2 infection or an uninfected control (not recorded which). CDR3s include the opening cysteine and the closing phenylalanine or tryptophan. The order of the fields is V gene, J gene, clone size, D gene, CDR3 protein, CDR3 DNA. The D gene is left open where the match is weak. Rows give clone size only sometimes, using once, few, many, or a class for an expanded clone.

v_gene: TRBV7-9
j_gene: TRBJ1-2
abundance: many
d_gene: .
CDR3aa: CASSSTGPWGYTF
CDR3nt: TGTGCCAGCAGCTCAACAGGCCCCTGGGGCTACACCTTC

v_gene: TRBV5-6
j_gene: TRBJ1-1
abundance: many
d_gene: .
CDR3aa: CASSIPGTMNTEAFF
CDR3nt: TGTGCCAGCAGTATCCCCGGGACGATGAACACTGAAGCTTTCTTT

v_gene: TRBV19
j_gene: TRBJ2-1
abundance: many
d_gene: .
CDR3aa: CASTPSSYNEQFF
CDR3nt: TGTGCCAGTACCCCGAGCTCCTACAATGAGCAGTTCTTC

v_gene: TRBV29-1
j_gene: TRBJ1-3
abundance: few
d_gene: .
CDR3aa: CSVKSSGNTIYF
CDR3nt: TGCAGCGTTAAAAGCTCTGGAAACACCATATATTTT

v_gene: TRBV20-1
j_gene: TRBJ2-7
abundance: many
d_gene: .
CDR3aa: CSGKGTYEQYF
CDR3nt: TGCAGTGGGAAAGGGACCTACGAGCAGTACTTC

v_gene: TRBV6-2/TRBV6-3
j_gene: TRBJ1-5
abundance: many
d_gene: TRBD1
CDR3aa: CASSYSTRGRNQPQHF
CDR3nt: TGTGCCAGCAGTTACTCGACCAGGGGGCGAAATCAGCCCCAGCATTTT

v_gene: TRBV6-6
j_gene: TRBJ1-1
abundance: medium-sized
d_gene: TRBD1
CDR3aa: CASNQRQGDSTEAFF
CDR3nt: TGTGCCAGCAATCAAAGACAGGGGGATAGCACTGAAGCTTTCTTT

v_gene: TRBV6-2/TRBV6-3
j_gene: TRBJ2-5
abundance: few
d_gene: TRBD1
CDR3aa: CASRGDRETQYF
CDR3nt: TGTGCCAGCAGGGGGGACAGAGAGACCCAGTACTTC

v_gene: TRBV7-2
j_gene: TRBJ1-5
abundance: .
d_gene: TRBD1
CDR3aa: CASSRTGNQPQHF
CDR3nt: TGTGCCAGCAGCCGGACAGGGAATCAGCCCCAGCATTTT

v_gene: TRBV20-1
j_gene: TRBJ2-7
abundance: .
d_gene: .
CDR3aa: CSAMGVPYEQYF
CDR3nt: TGCAGTGCTATGGGGGTACCTTACGAGCAGTACTTC

v_gene: TRBV7-2
j_gene: TRBJ1-3
abundance: many
d_gene: .
CDR3aa: CASSPRRNTIYF
CDR3nt: TGTGCCAGCAGCCCACGAAGGAACACCATATATTTT

v_gene: TRBV7-2
j_gene: TRBJ2-4
abundance: many
d_gene: .
CDR3aa: CASSPGQQGNIQYF
CDR3nt: TGTGCCAGCAGCCCTGGCCAACAGGGAAACATTCAGTACTTC

v_gene: TRBV10-3
j_gene: TRBJ2-7
abundance: many
d_gene: .
CDR3aa: CATEDSLAYEQYF
CDR3nt: TGTGCCACCGAGGACAGTCTGGCCTACGAGCAGTACTTC

v_gene: TRBV3-1
j_gene: TRBJ2-5
abundance: many
d_gene: TRBD2
CDR3aa: CASSQEHPASGGGETQYF
CDR3nt: TGTGCCAGCAGCCAAGAGCACCCAGCTAGCGGGGGTGGAGAGACCCAGTACTTC

v_gene: TRBV6-2/TRBV6-3
j_gene: TRBJ2-7
abundance: many
d_gene: TRBD2
CDR3aa: CASSSASGGQYF
CDR3nt: TGTGCCAGCAGTTCTGCTAGCGGTGGGCAGTACTTC

v_gene: TRBV10-3
j_gene: TRBJ2-1
abundance: many
d_gene: TRBD1
CDR3aa: CAISDVGTGDEQFF
CDR3nt: TGTGCCATCAGTGACGTAGGGACAGGGGATGAGCAGTTCTTC

v_gene: TRBV27
j_gene: TRBJ1-2
abundance: .
d_gene: TRBD1
CDR3aa: CASSLSPGQGYYGYTF
CDR3nt: TGTGCCAGCAGTTTATCTCCCGGACAGGGTTACTATGGCTACACCTTC

v_gene: TRBV7-3
j_gene: TRBJ2-1
abundance: many
d_gene: TRBD2
CDR3aa: CASSFSSGGGGEQFF
CDR3nt: TGTGCCAGCAGCTTCTCTAGCGGTGGGGGTGGTGAGCAGTTCTTC

v_gene: TRBV28
j_gene: TRBJ1-2
abundance: many
d_gene: TRBD1
CDR3aa: CASSSQQGGLYGYTF
CDR3nt: TGTGCCAGCAGCTCCCAACAGGGGGGCCTTTATGGCTACACCTTC

v_gene: TRBV2
j_gene: TRBJ2-1
abundance: .
d_gene: .
CDR3aa: CASSEVQTVNEQFF
CDR3nt: TGTGCCAGCAGTGAAGTTCAAACTGTCAATGAGCAGTTCTTC

v_gene: TRBV20-1
j_gene: TRBJ2-1
abundance: many
d_gene: .
CDR3aa: CSAATNSNEQFF
CDR3nt: TGCAGTGCCGCGACTAACTCCAATGAGCAGTTCTTC

v_gene: TRBV12-3/TRBV12-4
j_gene: TRBJ1-2
abundance: many
d_gene: TRBD1
CDR3aa: CASSATDRGKYGYTF
CDR3nt: TGTGCCAGCAGTGCAACGGACAGGGGGAAGTATGGCTACACCTTC

v_gene: TRBV6-1
j_gene: TRBJ2-1
abundance: many
d_gene: .
CDR3aa: CASSGTDWGDNEQFF
CDR3nt: TGTGCCAGCAGTGGAACGGACTGGGGGGACAATGAGCAGTTCTTC

v_gene: TRBV7-6
j_gene: TRBJ1-3
abundance: .
d_gene: .
CDR3aa: CASSLAPGTGNTIYF
CDR3nt: TGTGCCAGCAGCTTAGCCCCGGGAACAGGAAACACCATATATTTT

v_gene: TRBV28
j_gene: TRBJ1-3
abundance: many
d_gene: .
CDR3aa: CASSSPGTERNTIYF
CDR3nt: TGTGCCAGCAGTTCCCCCGGGACGGAAAGAAACACCATATATTTT

v_gene: TRBV5-4
j_gene: TRBJ2-7
abundance: many
d_gene: .
CDR3aa: CASSLRQDSYEQYF
CDR3nt: TGTGCCAGCAGCTTGAGGCAGGACTCCTACGAGCAGTACTTC

v_gene: TRBV6-1
j_gene: TRBJ1-4
abundance: many
d_gene: .
CDR3aa: CASSVAGPNEKLFF
CDR3nt: TGTGCCAGCAGTGTGGCCGGGCCAAATGAAAAACTGTTTTTT

v_gene: TRBV7-8
j_gene: TRBJ1-5
abundance: many
d_gene: TRBD1
CDR3aa: CASSLADDRGFSYSNQPQHF
CDR3nt: TGTGCCAGCAGCCTGGCGGACGACAGGGGCTTCTCTTATAGCAATCAGCCCCAGCATTTT

v_gene: TRBV12-3/TRBV12-4
j_gene: TRBJ2-4
abundance: many
d_gene: TRBD1
CDR3aa: CASSPLYGQAENIQYF
CDR3nt: TGTGCCAGCAGCCCCTTATACGGACAGGCCGAAAACATTCAGTACTTC

v_gene: TRBV20-1
j_gene: TRBJ2-2
abundance: .
d_gene: .
CDR3aa: CSARSAWTNTGELFF
CDR3nt: TGCAGTGCTAGATCGGCATGGACGAACACCGGGGAGCTGTTTTTT

v_gene: TRBV11-2
j_gene: TRBJ2-6
abundance: many
d_gene: TRBD1
CDR3aa: CASSHRTGGARFSGANVLTF
CDR3nt: TGTGCCAGCAGCCACCGGACAGGGGGCGCGCGGTTCTCTGGGGCCAACGTCCTGACTTTC

v_gene: TRBV10-1
j_gene: TRBJ1-1
abundance: many
d_gene: TRBD1
CDR3aa: CASSRSAGTGDTEAFF
CDR3nt: TGCGCCAGCAGCCGATCAGCCGGGACAGGGGACACTGAAGCTTTCTTT

v_gene: TRBV18
j_gene: TRBJ1-1
abundance: many
d_gene: .
CDR3aa: CASSQDGTEAFF
CDR3nt: TGTGCCAGCTCACAGGACGGCACTGAAGCTTTCTTT

v_gene: TRBV4-1
j_gene: TRBJ2-3
abundance: many
d_gene: .
CDR3aa: CASSPGTRVMGTQYF
CDR3nt: TGCGCCAGCAGCCCCGGGACCAGAGTTATGGGTACGCAGTATTTT

v_gene: TRBV5-1
j_gene: TRBJ1-4
abundance: many
d_gene: .
CDR3aa: CASSRETGPNEKLFF
CDR3nt: TGCGCCAGCAGCCGAGAGACAGGCCCTAATGAAAAACTGTTTTTT

v_gene: TRBV29-1
j_gene: TRBJ2-1
abundance: many
d_gene: .
CDR3aa: CSVEERGPYNEQFF
CDR3nt: TGCAGCGTTGAAGAGCGGGGGCCCTACAATGAGCAGTTCTTC

v_gene: TRBV6-2/TRBV6-3
j_gene: TRBJ2-1
abundance: .
d_gene: TRBD2
CDR3aa: CASSPRGVYEQFF
CDR3nt: TGTGCCAGCAGTCCCCGGGGGGTCTATGAGCAGTTCTTC

v_gene: TRBV28
j_gene: TRBJ1-1
abundance: .
d_gene: .
CDR3aa: CASSLGAMNTEAFF
CDR3nt: TGTGCCAGCAGTTTGGGGGCTATGAACACTGAAGCTTTCTTT

v_gene: TRBV7-9
j_gene: TRBJ1-1
abundance: few
d_gene: .
CDR3aa: CASTRQALNTEVFF
CDR3nt: TGTGCCAGCACCCGACAGGCTTTGAACACTGAAGTTTTCTTT

v_gene: TRBV5-6
j_gene: TRBJ2-3
abundance: many
d_gene: TRBD1
CDR3aa: CASSFTGAGTDTQYF
CDR3nt: TGTGCCAGCAGCTTTACAGGGGCCGGCACAGATACGCAGTATTTT

v_gene: TRBV20-1
j_gene: TRBJ2-5
abundance: many
d_gene: TRBD2
CDR3aa: CSAPRPGTRRQETQYF
CDR3nt: TGCAGTGCTCCTCGCCCCGGGACTAGAAGACAAGAGACCCAGTACTTC

v_gene: TRBV10-3
j_gene: TRBJ1-2
abundance: many
d_gene: .
CDR3aa: CAISRDTSNYGYTF
CDR3nt: TGTGCCATCAGTAGGGACACCTCTAACTATGGCTACACCTTC

v_gene: TRBV18
j_gene: TRBJ2-3
abundance: many
d_gene: TRBD2
CDR3aa: CASSPPGGSQYF
CDR3nt: TGTGCCAGCTCACCACCCGGGGGGTCGCAGTATTTT

v_gene: TRBV25-1
j_gene: TRBJ2-3
abundance: .
d_gene: .
CDR3aa: CASSLGQGNTDTQYF
CDR3nt: TGTGCCAGCAGTTTGGGTCAGGGAAACACAGATACGCAGTATTTT

v_gene: TRBV6-1
j_gene: TRBJ1-5
abundance: many
d_gene: .
CDR3aa: CASNSGAGNQPQHF
CDR3nt: TGTGCCAGCAATTCTGGGGCAGGGAATCAGCCCCAGCATTTT

v_gene: TRBV5-1
j_gene: TRBJ2-3
abundance: many
d_gene: .
CDR3aa: CASSLDRADTDTQYF
CDR3nt: TGCGCCAGCAGCTTGGACAGGGCCGACACAGATACGCAGTATTTT

v_gene: TRBV6-6
j_gene: TRBJ2-2
abundance: few
d_gene: TRBD1
CDR3aa: CASSSGQGRTGELFF
CDR3nt: TGTGCCAGCAGTTCGGGACAGGGAAGAACCGGGGAGCTGTTTTTT

v_gene: TRBV5-1
j_gene: TRBJ2-7
abundance: many
d_gene: .
CDR3aa: CASSLVRSGEQYF
CDR3nt: TGCGCCAGCAGCTTGGTAAGGTCCGGCGAGCAGTACTTC

v_gene: TRBV7-8
j_gene: TRBJ2-3
abundance: few
d_gene: .
CDR3aa: CASSPIANLDTQYF
CDR3nt: TGTGCCAGCAGCCCTATAGCCAACCTAGATACGCAGTATTTT

v_gene: TRBV5-5
j_gene: TRBJ2-1
abundance: .
d_gene: TRBD1
CDR3aa: CASSLGQGPYNEQFF
CDR3nt: TGTGCCAGCAGCTTGGGACAGGGCCCCTACAATGAGCAGTTCTTC

v_gene: TRBV11-2
j_gene: TRBJ2-6
abundance: many
d_gene: .
CDR3aa: CASSLDQFSGANVLTF
CDR3nt: TGTGCCAGCAGCTTAGATCAGTTCTCTGGGGCCAACGTCCTGACTTTC

v_gene: TRBV29-1
j_gene: TRBJ1-1
abundance: many
d_gene: .
CDR3aa: CSVEGPGFDTEAFF
CDR3nt: TGCAGCGTTGAAGGCCCCGGGTTCGACACTGAAGCTTTCTTT

v_gene: TRBV3-1
j_gene: TRBJ1-6
abundance: many
d_gene: .
CDR3aa: CASSLQAYNSPLHF
CDR3nt: TGTGCCAGCAGCCTTCAGGCTTATAATTCACCCCTCCACTTT

v_gene: TRBV6-2/TRBV6-3
j_gene: TRBJ2-7
abundance: many
d_gene: .
CDR3aa: CASSPGFEQYF
CDR3nt: TGTGCCAGCAGCCCAGGGTTCGAGCAGTACTTC

v_gene: TRBV9
j_gene: TRBJ2-1
abundance: .
d_gene: TRBD1
CDR3aa: CASSVLGQAYNEQFF
CDR3nt: TGTGCCAGCAGCGTCCTGGGACAGGCATACAATGAGCAGTTCTTC